This record concerns one T cell receptor beta chain sequence. Its antigen is unidentified. The sample originates from a study of vaccination and CD4 T cells after COVID-19. The assay that was used to sequence DNA from cultured CD4+ T cells was the Oncomine TCR Beta short-read assay. TCRdb called the PCR reads again in MiXCR, with one record for every CDR3 protein. The sample includes around 20,000 distinct CDR3 sequences, about 64% of them seen just once. The sample's treatment: roughly 11-day PBMC culture with coronavirus spike peptide pools or control peptides (ViraFEST assay). T cells were expanded with peptide pools, and expanded clonotypes were identified by TCR sequencing. Researchers reported culturing about 2 million PBMCs per well with approximately 10 IU/ml IL-2 and 8 to 10 ug/ml peptide pools. CDR1 and CDR2 from the germline V gene are SGHAT and FQNNGV. This CDR3 region has 16 residues. The V and J ends lost 3 bases and 3 bases respectively, with 15 bases between them.

Study-wide results and limits: Apart from involving relatively few convalescent patients, the work omitted early post-infection timepoints.

The sequence came from a human donor who had recovered from COVID-19. The chain carries TRBV11-2 and TRBJ1-5, with D perhaps matching TRBD1 (6 bases). The sample taken for sequencing was CD4+ T cells from blood, cultured in vitro. The DNA for the CDR3 is TGTGCCAGCAGCTTGGTGGGGGCCTTTCTCAATCAGCCCCAGCATTTT. This sequence encodes CASSLVGAFLNQPQHF.